This T cell receptor (beta chain) was retrieved from a study of blood T cells in healthy people across ages. Turning to the study itself: Roughly one uniquely barcoded beta molecule per two T cells was captured.

This clonotype was found a few times. Its antigen is currently unknown. Whole-study results and caveats: Unsorted PBMCs ruled out conclusive naive versus antigen-experienced comparison.

For the second PCR, which ran for 7 to 11 cycles, a sample-barcoded 5' primer and a J-beta primer mix were used. TCRdb used MiXCR to reprocess the 5' RACE reads, holding one entry per CDR3 protein. The data contain more than 650,000 distinct CDR3 sequences, roughly 26% of them singletons. The CDR3 loop spans 17 amino acids. CDR1 and CDR2 (germline): SGHTA, FQGTGA. After removal of 4 bases from V and 4 bases from J, the junction contained 8 bases not matched to a gene. This sample also appeared in a second study, on T cells of mothers and their children. From that paper: A few healthy Caucasian mothers served as donors, and their six children did as well.

The rearrangement uses TRBV7-3 and TRBJ1-5; 12 positions agree with TRBD1. This receptor was taken from a boy younger than 18 in good health. The sequenced sample consisted of blood. CDR3 DNA: TGTGCCAGCAGCTGGGGACAGGGGGCATTATGGAATCAGCCCCAGCATTTT. Translating gives CASSWGQGALWNQPQHF.